This T cell receptor beta chain was identified in a study of cytotoxic CD8 clonotypes in ibrutinib-treated CLL. Germline values: CDR1 KGHSH, CDR2 LQKENI. Trimming at V came to 6 bases and at J to 7 bases, leaving 3 bases not matched to a gene. CDR3 length: 12 residues. General study findings and limits: Baseline values of clonality outstripped age-matched healthy donors and followed circulating CD8+ T-cell counts.

Concerning this clone: The antigen is not known.

Deep sequencing aimed at 1 in 200,000 to 1 in 1 million T cells' resolution. The assay was immunoSEQ multiplex PCR, and TCRdb's table has in-frame clones only and misses some. The sample yields 150,000 to 200,000 clones, 88% seen once. The sample consisted of PBMCs, taken at disease progression, from a patient treated with ibrutinib. This receptor was identified in a human donor with chronic lymphocytic leukemia. This rearrangement joins TRBV18 to TRBJ1-2, with 9 bases matching TRBD1. CDR3 region: CASSGQGPGYTF. The CDR3 DNA sequence: TGTGCCAGCTCGGGACAGGGCCCTGGCTACACCTTC.